This TCR beta chain was retrieved from a study of T-cell memory formation after mild COVID-19. Overall study findings and caveats: Among CD4+ contracting clones, most were CM and EM, and CD8+ ones EMRA. That cross-reactive memory joined was suggested by some responding clones appearing in pre-infection memory.

TCRdb reanalysed the 5' RACE reads using MiXCR and keeps one entry per CDR3 protein. The top ten clones hold 22% of a sample with hundreds of thousands of distinct CDR3 sequences, roughly 15% of them seen once. About this clonotype itself: The antigen remains undetermined.

Germline CDR1 is WNHNN and CDR2 is SYGVQD (reference sequence). Trimming cost V 4 bases and J 5 bases, with 10 bases left between them. This CDR3 is built from 13 residues. The TCR was taken from a man younger than 35 who had mild COVID-19 (a few samples of this study predate the infection). Cell type and time point are not known. This chain uses TRBV10-1 with TRBJ2-3; D possibly corresponds to TRBD2 (5 bases). The sample consisted of PBMCs or a T cell subset sorted from them (not recorded which). CDR3 sequence (DNA): TGCGCCAGCAGTGGGGAGACGGGAGATACGCAGTATTTT. Its protein is CASSGETGDTQYF.